This record concerns one T cell receptor (beta chain) sequence. Antigen: not known. This specimen belongs to a study of siplizumab effects on memory and regulatory T cells. Broader study findings: Naive T cells appeared more diverse than memory cells and seemed to be major alloresponse contributors. Only a minority of proliferating CD4+ or CD8+ clones had an assignable naive or memory phenotype, with roughly 80-97% lacking one.

Profiled with immunoSEQ multiplex PCR; TCRdb holds only in-frame clones, not every one. The sample has around 95,000 clones, more than 85% seen once. The CDR3 loop spans 16 amino acids. With 0 bases removed from V and 1 base from J, the gap between germline ends came to 10 bases. Germline loops: CDR1 LGHNT, CDR2 FRNRAP. The clonotype was recovered from a human donor in good health. V and J are TRBV12-5 and TRBJ1-5; the D is unclear. The sequenced sample was CD4+ T cells sorted from blood. The CDR3 region has the DNA TGTGCTAGTGGTTTGGTACTCGGAGGGAGCAATCAGCCCCAGCATTTT. Translated: CASGLVLGGSNQPQHF.